This T cell receptor (beta chain) was captured by sequencing in a study of T-cell memory formation after mild COVID-19. CDR1 is MDHEN and CDR2 is SYDVKM in the germline V gene. There are 12 residues in the CDR3. Trimming cost V 7 bases and J 5 bases, with 12 bases left between them. TCRdb reprocessed the 5' RACE reads via MiXCR and lists one record per CDR3 protein. Here the sample spans under 300,000 distinct CDR3 sequences, roughly 8% being singletons. The clonotype comes from a man aged 18-30 years who had mild COVID-19 (a few samples of this study predate the infection). Cell type and time point are not known. The sequenced sample consisted of PBMCs or a T cell subset sorted from them (not recorded which). This chain joins TRBV28 and TRBJ2-7; no clear D gene. This CDR3 reads CASMMGFDEQYV. Written as DNA, the CDR3 is TGTGCCAGCATGATGGGGTTCGACGAGCAGTACGTC.